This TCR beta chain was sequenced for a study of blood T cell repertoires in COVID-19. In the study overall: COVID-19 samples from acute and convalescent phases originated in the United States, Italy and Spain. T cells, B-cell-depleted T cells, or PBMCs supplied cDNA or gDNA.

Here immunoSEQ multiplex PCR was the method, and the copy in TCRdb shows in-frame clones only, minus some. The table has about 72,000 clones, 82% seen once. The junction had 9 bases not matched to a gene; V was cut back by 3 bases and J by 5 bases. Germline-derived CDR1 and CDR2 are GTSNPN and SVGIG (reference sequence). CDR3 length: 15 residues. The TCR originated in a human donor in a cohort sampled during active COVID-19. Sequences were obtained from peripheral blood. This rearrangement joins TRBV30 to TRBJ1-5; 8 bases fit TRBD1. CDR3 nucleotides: TGTGCCTGGAGGGACCCAGGGGGCTCTCATCAGCCCCAGCATTTT. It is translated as CAWRDPGGSHQPQHF. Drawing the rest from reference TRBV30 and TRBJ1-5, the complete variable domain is SQTIHQWPATLVQPVGSPLSLECTVEGTSNPNLYWYRQAAGRGLQLLFYSVGIGQISSEVPQNLSASRPQDRQFILSSKKLLLSDSGFYLCAWRDPGGSHQPQHFGDGTRLSIL.